This TCR beta chain derives from a study of CD8 T cells in Susac syndrome. RNA totalling about 0.5 to 1 ug underwent reverse transcription with random hexamers. MiXCR was run by TCRdb on the immunoSEQ multiplex PCR reads, yielding one entry per CDR3 protein. Here the sample spans about 400,000 distinct CDR3 sequences, approximately 85% being singletons. Sequencing was done on a sample of CD8+ T cells from PBMCs. This sequence originates from a human donor with multiple sclerosis.

The CDR3 region is CASSQEQKNTGELFF. The CDR3 nucleotides read TGCGCCAGCAGCCAAGAACAAAAGAACACCGGGGAGCTGTTTTTT. V is TRBV4-1 and J is TRBJ2-2; D not resolved. The V gene's germline CDR1 is MGHRA and CDR2 YSYEKL. The CDR3 is 15 amino acids. The ends were cut back, 0 bases at V and 1 base at J, with 6 bases in the middle.